The sequence of this TCR beta chain was determined in a study of response to subunit inactivated influenza vaccine. MiXCR, run by TCRdb on the RT-PCR reads, gives a single entry per CDR3 protein. The table records about 480,000 distinct CDR3 sequences, approximately 11% of them present only once. In its sample, this clonotype was seen a few times. No antigen is known for it. Findings and caveats of the study: Seasonal influenza vaccination, on each occasion, was suggested by the authors to recruit few new T cells.

The V gene's germline CDR1 is SGHVS and CDR2 FQNEAQ. The J segment lost 7 bases and the V segment lost 2 bases, leaving 15 bases of the junction unmatched. This CDR3 is built from 17 residues. The TCR sequence derives from a middle-aged man who received an inactivated influenza vaccine. V is TRBV7-8 and J is TRBJ1-1, with 8 bases matching TRBD1. Sequences were derived from PBMCs from blood, sampled 35 to 45 days after vaccination. As DNA, the CDR3 is TGTGCCAGCAGCTTATTGCCGCATACAACAGGGGGGGGTGAAGCTTTCTTT. It is translated as CASSLLPHTTGGGEAFF.